Many counts were recorded for the clone carrying this T cell receptor beta chain. As yet, its antigen is unknown. The data were taken from a study of blood T cells in healthy people across ages. This CDR3 spans 13 amino acids. Germline V gene lookup returns CDR1 MNHEY and CDR2 SMNVEV (reference sequence). V lost 6 bases and J 5 bases, leaving 13 bases between the germline ends. Every sample gave at least 5 micrograms of total RNA when it was extracted. Together with a sample-barcoded 5' primer, a J-beta primer mix was included in a second PCR lasting about 7 to 12 cycles. With 12 random nucleotides, a template-switch adaptor tagged each individual cDNA molecule. TCRdb fed the 5' RACE reads into MiXCR, producing one record per CDR3 protein. The sample lists 650,000 to 700,000 distinct CDR3 sequences, approximately 29% occurring once. Study-wide findings and caveats: Changes in expanded clonotypes were possibly confounded, as the CMV status of donors was unknown. Estimated diversity that came from one million T cells was considered an underestimate.

The clonotype was recovered from a woman of 80 years or more in good health. The rearrangement links TRBV27 to TRBJ1-1, with D maybe TRBD1 (5 bases). The specimen was blood. The CDR3 loop reads CASSRDSWTEAFF. In nucleotides, the CDR3 is TGTGCCAGCAGCCGGGACTCATGGACTGAAGCTTTCTTT.